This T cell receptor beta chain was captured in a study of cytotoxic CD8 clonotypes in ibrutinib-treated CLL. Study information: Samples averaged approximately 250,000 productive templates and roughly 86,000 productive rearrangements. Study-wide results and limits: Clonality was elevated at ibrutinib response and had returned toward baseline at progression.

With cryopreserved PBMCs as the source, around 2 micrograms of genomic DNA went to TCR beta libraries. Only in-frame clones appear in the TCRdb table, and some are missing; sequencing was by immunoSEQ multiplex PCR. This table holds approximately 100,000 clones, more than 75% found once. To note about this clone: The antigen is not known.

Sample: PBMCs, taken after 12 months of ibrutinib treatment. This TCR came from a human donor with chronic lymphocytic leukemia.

The CDR3 bases are TGCGCCAGCAGAACCGGGACAAGGGCGCTAAGTGAAAAACTGTTTTTT. Encoded protein: CASRTGTRALSEKLFF. The chain employs TRBV5-1 and TRBJ1-4, with D perhaps matching TRBD1 (6 bases). In germline, CDR1 is SGHRS, CDR2 YFSETQ. This CDR3 region has 16 residues. V was cut by 5 bases and J by 7 bases, with 21 bases left in between.